These 24 T cell receptor beta chains were all obtained from the same sample, sequenced in a study of blood T cell repertoires in COVID-19. Assay: immunoSEQ multiplex PCR; the TCRdb copy retains only in-frame clones and omits some. The data hold around 320,000 clones, with around 88% observed a single time. Specimen: peripheral blood. These receptors all come from a woman aged 25 to 45 who had recovered from COVID-19.

The chain is built from TRBV25-1 and TRBJ2-7, with a weak D call TRBD1 (6 bases). Germline values: CDR1 MGHDK, CDR2 SYGVNS. V was pared by 8 bases and J by 4 bases, with 9 bases between. The CDR3 is 11 amino acids. CDR3 sequence reads: CASWGRYEQYF. The CDR3 nucleotides read TGTGCCAGCTGGGGGCGGTACGAGCAGTACTTC.

The chain couples TRBV9 to TRBJ1-6; 7 bases align to TRBD1. Trimming at V came to 2 bases and at J to 1 base, leaving 15 bases not matched to a gene. The CDR3 runs 20 residues. The germline V gene has CDR1 SGDLS and CDR2 YYNGEE. The CDR3 nucleotides are TGTGCCAGCAGCGTGGGACAGCCGTATGAGGGAAGGTCCTATAATTCACCCCTCCACTTT. This gives the protein CASSVGQPYEGRSYNSPLHF.

The rearrangement joins TRBV5-1 to TRBJ2-7; TRBD1 aligns across 8 bases. Germline-derived CDR1 and CDR2 are SGHRS and YFSETQ. J gave up 2 bases and V 5 bases, and 3 bases lay outside the gene matches. The CDR3 has 13 residues. The CDR3 bases are TGCGCCAGCAGACCGGGACAGGCCTACGAGCAGTACTTC. Translated, it gives CASRPGQAYEQYF.

The rearrangement uses TRBV2 and TRBJ1-4, with TRBD1 matching over 7 bases. Trimming removed 3 bases from V and 7 bases from J; junction bases left unmatched: 5. CDR3 size: 14 residues. Germline CDR1 reads SNHLY; CDR2 reads FYNNEI. The CDR3 DNA reads as TGTGCCAGCAGTGACAGGGGGTCGGCTGAAAAACTGTTTTTT. It encodes CASSDRGSAEKLFF.

The V gene is TRBV20-1, the J gene TRBJ1-2; 9 bases map to TRBD1. Per germline, CDR1 DFQATT and CDR2 SNEGSKA (reference sequence). CDR3 length: 13 residues. The J segment lost 6 bases and the V segment lost 3 bases, leaving 5 bases of the junction unmatched. The CDR3 DNA reads TGCAGTGCTAGTCTGACAGGGGGGAATGGCTACACCTTC. Translating gives CSASLTGGNGYTF.

The chain combines TRBV7-4 with TRBJ1-5; the D gene is possibly TRBD1 (6 bases). Germline V gives CDR1 SGHVT, CDR2 SQSDAQ. V was trimmed by 1 base and J by 1 base, leaving 17 bases between them. The CDR3 has 18 residues. For the CDR3, the DNA is TGTGCCAGCAGCTTAGGAAGAACAGGGAAGGAGAGCAATCAGCCCCAGCATTTT. Translation: CASSLGRTGKESNQPQHF.

The V and J genes are TRBV30 and TRBJ2-5; D remains unclear. Deletions cut 4 bases from V and 1 base from J, with 13 bases between. The CDR3 is made up of 14 amino acids. Germline V gene lookup returns CDR1 GTSNPN and CDR2 SVGIG (reference sequence). CDR3: CAWKGIAFQETQYF. The CDR3 nucleotides are TGTGCCTGGAAAGGAATAGCTTTCCAAGAGACCCAGTACTTC.

This sequence joins TRBV6-2 or TRBV6-3 and TRBJ2-1; 8 bases match TRBD2. Germline CDR1 and CDR2: MNHEY and SVGEGT. This CDR3 has 18 residues. Losses at the gene ends were 4 bases for V and 8 bases for J; bases not matched to a gene: 19. The CDR3 here is CASSSPSLAGPGGDEQFF. CDR3 coding DNA: TGTGCCAGCAGTTCCCCTTCGCTTGCCGGTCCGGGGGGGGATGAGCAGTTCTTC.

Comments on this clone: The sample holds other DNA sequences that translate to the same CDR3. The J gene is TRBJ1-1, the V gene TRBV7-9; D not certain. V dropped 6 bases and J dropped 1 base, with 6 bases sitting between them. The CDR3 sequence is 12 residues long. The germline V gene has CDR1 SEHNR and CDR2 FQNEAQ (reference sequence). The CDR3 sequence: CASSRGNTEAFF. DNA for the CDR3: TGTGCCAGCAGTAGAGGGAACACTGAAGCTTTCTTT.

V is TRBV7-9 and J is TRBJ2-7; 8 bases are shared with TRBD1. Trimming took 1 base from V and 5 from J; bases not matched to a gene: 4. Germline-derived CDR1 and CDR2 are SEHNR and FQNEAQ (reference sequence). The CDR3 has 14 residues. The CDR3 region is CASSLGQGFDEQYF. DNA of the CDR3: TGTGCCAGCAGCTTAGGACAGGGGTTCGACGAGCAGTACTTC.

This chain connects TRBV19 to TRBJ2-5; 10 positions match TRBD1. Unmatched junction bases numbered 8, after V lost 6 bases and J lost 1 base. The CDR3 runs to 16 residues. CDR1 and CDR2 from the germline V gene are LNHDA and SQIVND (reference sequence). The CDR3: CASSTRDRGFQETQYF. For the CDR3, the DNA is TGTGCCAGTAGCACCCGGGACAGGGGCTTCCAAGAGACCCAGTACTTC.

The chain combines TRBV28 with TRBJ1-2; D is ambiguous. The V gene lost 1 base and the J gene lost 10 bases, with 10 bases spanning the gap. CDR3 length: 12 residues. In germline, CDR1 is MDHEN, CDR2 SYDVKM. The CDR3 DNA reads TGTGCCAGCAGTTTATTGGGCAGCTACTACACCTTC. It specifies CASSLLGSYYTF.

The chain combines TRBV6-5 with TRBJ1-1; D uncertain. In germline, CDR1 is MNHEY, CDR2 SVGAGI. The germline V and J ends were trimmed by 6 bases and 3 bases, with 11 bases remaining between them. CDR3 length equals 13 residues. The CDR3 DNA reads TGTGCCAGCAGGCGAGGGTGGGACACTGAAGCTTTCTTT. This encodes CASRRGWDTEAFF.

The chain recombines TRBV30 with TRBJ2-1; 8 bases fit TRBD2. Germline assignment: CDR1 GTSNPN and CDR2 SVGIG (reference sequence). The CDR3 runs to 15 residues. The V gene end was trimmed by 5 bases and the J gene end by 9 bases; junction bases not matched to a gene: 15. CDR3 nucleotides: TGTGCCTGGGCCACCCTCCGGGGGGGGCCGTTTGAGCAGTTCTTC. Residues: CAWATLRGGPFEQFF.

This chain connects TRBV11-3 to TRBJ2-3; D might be TRBD1 (6 bases). Germline loops: CDR1 SGHNT, CDR2 YENEEA. V dropped 5 bases and J dropped 0 bases, with 9 bases sitting between them. CDR3 size: 14 residues. This chain's CDR3 is CASSIGQSTDTQYF. In nucleotides, the CDR3 is TGTGCCAGCAGCATAGGACAGAGCACAGATACGCAGTATTTT.

J is TRBJ1-1 and V is TRBV5-6, with 9 nucleotides matching TRBD1. V lost 0 bases and J lost 4; bases outside the gene matches: 7. Germline CDR1 is SGHDT and CDR2 is YYEEEE. CDR3 length: 16 amino acids. CDR3 nucleotide sequence: TGTGCCAGCAGCTTGGGGACCGGGACAGGGACCACTGAAGCTTTCTTT. Amino acids: CASSLGTGTGTTEAFF.

This clone was seen only once. The V gene is TRBV3-1 (or the pseudogene TRBV3-2), the J gene TRBJ1-1, with D hard to call. V lost 0 bases and J 12 bases, leaving 20 bases between the germline ends. Germline V gene sequence: CDR1 LGHDT, CDR2 YNNKEL (reference sequence). CDR3 length: 15 amino acids. The CDR3 region is CASSQDSFAGAGTFF. CDR3 coding DNA: TGTGCCAGCAGCCAAGATAGTTTTGCGGGCGCTGGAACTTTCTTT.

This chain joins TRBV18 and TRBJ2-1; D gene uncertain. Germline lookup yields CDR1 KGHSH and CDR2 LQKENI. Trimming took off 3 bases at V and 9 bases at J, with 15 bases between the two ends. This CDR3 comprises 14 residues. The CDR3 DNA follows: TGTGCCAGCTCACCCTCGACACACGTCCGTGAGCAGTTCTTC. Encoded protein: CASSPSTHVREQFF. Combining the CDR3 with reference TRBV18 and TRBJ2-1 gives the whole variable domain NAGVMQNPRHLVRRRGQEARLRCSPMKGHSHVYWYRQLPEEGLKFMVYLQKENIIDESGMPKERFSAEFPKEGPSILRIQQVVRGDSAAYFCASSPSTHVREQFFGPGTRLTVL.

The J gene is TRBJ1-1, the V gene TRBV30; the D gene is possibly TRBD1 (5 bases). CDR1 and CDR2 from the germline V gene are GTSNPN and SVGIG (reference sequence). The CDR3 runs to 15 residues. V was clipped by 0 bases and J by 2 bases, with 13 bases between them. CDR3 loop: CAWSVGWGRNTEAFF. CDR3 DNA: TGTGCCTGGAGTGTAGGATGGGGCCGAAACACTGAAGCTTTCTTT.

This clone showed up just once. The rearrangement links TRBV18 to TRBJ1-3; unclear D gene. V was cut by 0 bases and J by 3 bases, with 6 bases left in between. The CDR3 sequence is 14 residues long. Germline V gene lookup returns CDR1 KGHSH and CDR2 LQKENI. The CDR3 DNA reads as TGTGCCAGCTCACCACCAAACAGTGGAAACACCATATATTTT. Its translation is CASSPPNSGNTIYF. The full variable domain, with the rest looked up from reference TRBV18 and TRBJ1-3, is NAGVMQNPRHLVRRRGQEARLRCSPMKGHSHVYWYRQLPEEGLKFMVYLQKENIIDESGMPKERFSAEFPKEGPSILRIQQVVRGDSAAYFCASSPPNSGNTIYFGEGSWLTVV.

This chain connects TRBV10-3 to TRBJ2-5, with 15 bases matching TRBD2. Germline assignment: CDR1 ENHRY and CDR2 SYGVKD. There are 16 residues in the CDR3. V was pared by 6 bases and J by 6 bases, with 8 bases of the junction left unmatched. This CDR3 is CAIRPGLAGGEKTQYF. The CDR3 bases are TGTGCCATCAGGCCGGGACTAGCGGGGGGCGAGAAGACCCAGTACTTC.

This clone was counted between two and nine times. The same CDR3 can be traced to other DNA sequences in this sample. The genes are TRBV2 and TRBJ1-2; D is unresolved. The CDR3 loop spans 12 amino acids. The germline V and J ends were trimmed by 3 bases and 4 bases, with 6 bases remaining between them. The germline gives CDR1 SNHLY, CDR2 FYNNEI. The CDR3 protein is CASSEASYGYTF. CDR3 nucleotides: TGTGCCAGCAGTGAGGCCAGCTATGGCTACACCTTC.

This clone was counted a few times. The chain has TRBV2 and TRBJ1-6; D is undetermined. V gave up 1 base and J gave up 10 bases, with 8 bases separating them. Germline V gives CDR1 SNHLY, CDR2 FYNNEI. The length of the CDR3 is 13 residues. The DNA for the CDR3 is TGTGCCAGCAGTGAAGAAAATGGCTCACCCCTCCACTTT. The encoded protein is CASSEENGSPLHF.

The gene calls are TRBV18 and TRBJ2-7, with D possibly matching TRBD1 (5 bases). Germline-derived CDR1 and CDR2 are KGHSH and LQKENI. Trimming shortened V by 6 bases and J by 2 bases, and 17 bases separated the two germline ends. CDR3 length equals 15 residues. The CDR3 nucleotides are TGTGCCAGCTCTTACTCAGGGAATAAGGCCTACGAGCAGTACTTC. Its protein product is CASSYSGNKAYEQYF.